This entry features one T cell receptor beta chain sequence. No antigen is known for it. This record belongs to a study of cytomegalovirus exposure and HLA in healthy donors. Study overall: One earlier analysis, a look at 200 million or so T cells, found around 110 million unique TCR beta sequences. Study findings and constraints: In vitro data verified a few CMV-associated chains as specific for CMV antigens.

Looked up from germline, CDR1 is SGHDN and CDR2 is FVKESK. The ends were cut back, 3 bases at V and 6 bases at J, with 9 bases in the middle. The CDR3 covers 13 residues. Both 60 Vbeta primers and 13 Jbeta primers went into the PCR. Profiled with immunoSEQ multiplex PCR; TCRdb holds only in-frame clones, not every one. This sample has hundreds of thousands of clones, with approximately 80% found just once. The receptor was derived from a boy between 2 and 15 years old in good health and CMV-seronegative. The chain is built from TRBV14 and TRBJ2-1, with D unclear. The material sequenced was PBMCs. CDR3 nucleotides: TGTGCCAGCAGCCAGGTACTGCTCAATGAGCAGTTCTTC. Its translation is CASSQVLLNEQFF.